Reported below is one T cell receptor beta chain. The sample comes from a study of blood T cell repertoires in COVID-19. The authors' processing: Nucleated cell counts were estimated from reference gene primer amplification. Some clones are missing from TCRdb's copy, which holds only in-frame ones; the method was immunoSEQ multiplex PCR. The V and J calls and clone size come from that table; D and trimming were worked out from the DNA. The sample carries about 490,000 clones, 70% to 90% recorded once. Looked up from germline, CDR1 is LNHDA and CDR2 is SQIVND (reference sequence). V lost 6 bases and J lost 5; bases outside the gene matches: 2. CDR3 length: 13 residues.

Input material: peripheral blood. The source is a human donor in a cohort sampled during active COVID-19. The chain links TRBV19 to TRBJ2-7; 12 positions agree with TRBD1. CDR3 sequence: CASRGTGGDEQYF. The CDR3 nucleotides are TGTGCCAGTAGGGGGACAGGGGGCGACGAGCAGTACTTC.